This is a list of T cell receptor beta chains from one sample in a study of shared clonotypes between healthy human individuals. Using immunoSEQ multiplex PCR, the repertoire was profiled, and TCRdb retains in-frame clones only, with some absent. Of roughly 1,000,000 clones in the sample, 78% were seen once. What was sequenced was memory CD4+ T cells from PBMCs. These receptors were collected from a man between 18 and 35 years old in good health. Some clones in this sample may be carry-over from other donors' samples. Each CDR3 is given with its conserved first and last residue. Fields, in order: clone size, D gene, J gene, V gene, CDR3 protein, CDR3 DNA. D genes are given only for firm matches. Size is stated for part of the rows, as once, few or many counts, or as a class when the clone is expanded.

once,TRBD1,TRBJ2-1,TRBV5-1,CASSGFWGQGIDEQFF,TGCGCCAGCAGCGGTTTTTGGGGACAGGGAATCGATGAGCAGTTCTTC
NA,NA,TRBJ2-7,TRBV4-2,CASSQGASGGPIAYEQYF,TGTGCCAGCAGCCAAGGTGCAAGTGGTGGCCCCATCGCCTACGAGCAGTACTTC
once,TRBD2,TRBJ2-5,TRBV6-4,CASSDPREGRETQYF,TGTGCCAGCAGTGATCCGCGGGAGGGCCGAGAGACCCAGTACTTC
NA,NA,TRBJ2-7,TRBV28,CASSPRNEQYF,TGTGCCAGCAGTCCCAGGAACGAGCAGTACTTC
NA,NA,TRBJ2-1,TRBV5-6,CASSSGLRSYNEQFF,TGTGCCAGCAGCTCCGGATTGCGCTCCTACAATGAGCAGTTCTTC
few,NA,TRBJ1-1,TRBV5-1,CASSRSGGDTEAFF,TGCGCCAGCAGCCGAAGTGGAGGGGACACTGAAGCTTTCTTT
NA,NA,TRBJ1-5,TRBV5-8,CASSPVRGRPQHF,TGTGCCAGCAGCCCCGTACGGGGGAGGCCCCAGCATTTT
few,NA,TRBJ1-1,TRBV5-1,CASSPDPNTEAFF,TGCGCCAGCAGCCCGGACCCGAACACTGAAGCTTTCTTT
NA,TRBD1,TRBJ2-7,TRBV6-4,CASSDCTGVRYEQYF,TGTGCCAGCAGTGACTGCACAGGGGTTCGCTACGAGCAGTACTTC
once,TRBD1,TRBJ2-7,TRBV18,CASSPQQQGAREQYF,TGTGCCAGCTCACCACAACAACAGGGGGCGCGCGAGCAGTACTTC
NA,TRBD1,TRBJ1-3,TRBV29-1,CSANRDRAGNTIYF,TGCAGCGCAAATAGGGACAGGGCCGGAAACACCATATATTTT